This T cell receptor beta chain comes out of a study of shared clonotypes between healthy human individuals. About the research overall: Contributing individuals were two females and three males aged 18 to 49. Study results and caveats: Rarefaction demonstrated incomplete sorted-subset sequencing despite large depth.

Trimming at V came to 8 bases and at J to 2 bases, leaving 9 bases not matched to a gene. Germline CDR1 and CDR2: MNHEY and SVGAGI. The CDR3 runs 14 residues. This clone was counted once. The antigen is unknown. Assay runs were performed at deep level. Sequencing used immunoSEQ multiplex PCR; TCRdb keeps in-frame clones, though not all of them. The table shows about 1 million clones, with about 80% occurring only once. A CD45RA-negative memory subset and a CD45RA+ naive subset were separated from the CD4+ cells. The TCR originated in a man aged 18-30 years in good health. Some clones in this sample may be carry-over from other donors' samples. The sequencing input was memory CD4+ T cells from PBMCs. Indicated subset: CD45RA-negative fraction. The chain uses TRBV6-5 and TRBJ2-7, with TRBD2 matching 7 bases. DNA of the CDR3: TGTGCCAGCGTCCACCCCGGGAGGCCCTACGAGCAGTACTTC. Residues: CASVHPGRPYEQYF.